This TCR beta chain was sequenced for a study of regulatory T cells in long-lasting Graves disease. Background on the study: Graves' patients with a new diagnosis had received antithyroid drugs under 3 months.

Time point meaning: newly diagnosed GD, antithyroid drugs for less than 3 months. From RNA extracted from PBMCs, the TCR library was made. The patients were enrolled through endocrinology in Xi'an, China. The germline CDR1 and CDR2 sequences are MNHNS and SASEGT. This CDR3 has 16 residues. V was clipped by 8 bases and J by 4 bases, with 20 bases between them. This clonotype was seen ten or more times. In building TCR beta libraries, iRepertoire HTBI primers were used together with Arm-PCR of CDR3 regions. TCRdb called the multiplex PCR reads again in MiXCR, with one record for every CDR3 protein. The sample has hundreds of thousands of distinct CDR3 sequences, less than 20% seen once. A further study also used this sample, focusing on T cells in Graves' hyperthyroidism and ophthalmopathy. That work states: Model-based prediction identified ophthalmopathy a median 6.5 months prior to its onset.

The source is a woman under 40 with Graves disease. The gene calls are TRBV6-1 and TRBJ2-2; D possibly corresponds to TRBD1 (5 bases). Sequences were derived from peripheral blood mononuclear cells (PBMCs), sampled at new diagnosis, from a patient treated with antithyroid drugs. CDR3 DNA: TGTGCCAGCTGGGGCTCAGGGATGATAGTCACCGGGGAGCTGTTTTTT. Protein product: CASWGSGMIVTGELFF.